These T cell receptor beta chains were read from a single sample in a study of cytomegalovirus exposure and HLA in healthy donors. Only in-frame clones appear in the TCRdb table, and some are missing; sequencing was by immunoSEQ multiplex PCR. The data contain around 200,000 clones, about 69% of them singletons. Sequencing input: PBMCs. Source of these receptors: a man younger than 40 in good health and CMV-seropositive. The CDR3 runs from the conserved cysteine through the conserved F or W. D genes are given only for firm matches. The size field is filled for only some rows; it gives once, few, many or a size class.

v_gene	len	abundance	d_gene	j_gene	CDR3nt	CDR3aa
TRBV28	15	-	-	TRBJ1-1	TGTGCCAGCAGTTTGGGATCAACAGGGAACACTGAAGCTTTCTTT	CASSLGSTGNTEAFF
TRBV5-4	15	once	-	TRBJ2-1	TGTGCCAGCAGCTCTCCTAGCTCGCCCTACAATGAGCAGTTCTTC	CASSSPSSPYNEQFF
TRBV11-2	13	once	-	TRBJ1-5	TGTGCCAGCAGCTTAGAACGCAGTCAGCCCCAGCATTTT	CASSLERSQPQHF
TRBV28	11	few	-	TRBJ1-4	TGTGCCAGCCGGTTGGGGCCACAACTGTTTTTT	CASRLGPQLFF
TRBV29-1	17	-	TRBD2	TRBJ2-3	TGCAGCGTTGAAGATTACGCGAGCGGGAGAGCCCCAGATACGCAGTATTTT	CSVEDYASGRAPDTQYF
TRBV7-3	13	once	-	TRBJ2-1	TGTGCCAGCAGCTCCTCAGGTTACAATGAGCAGTTCTTC	CASSSSGYNEQFF
TRBV5-1	15	few	-	TRBJ1-3	TGCGCCAGCAGCTATACCGGACAGACGGGAAACACCATATATTTT	CASSYTGQTGNTIYF
TRBV6-6	15	-	-	TRBJ1-6	TGTGCCAGCAGCCCCGCGTGGGCAGGGATTTCACCCCTCCACTTT	CASSPAWAGISPLHF
TRBV9	13	-	-	TRBJ1-4	TGTGCCAGCAGCGGAGGGCTCTCAGAAAAACTGTTTTTT	CASSGGLSEKLFF
TRBV27	14	-	-	TRBJ2-7	TGTGCCAGCCAGGGGATCGGGTTGGGGTACGAGCAGTACTTC	CASQGIGLGYEQYF
TRBV19	14	-	-	TRBJ1-4	TGTGCCAGTAGTTCCGGGGAGGCTAATGAAAAACTGTTTTTT	CASSSGEANEKLFF
TRBV28	14	-	-	TRBJ2-7	TGTGCCAGCAGTTTAGGAGCGAGGATCTACGAGCAGTACTTC	CASSLGARIYEQYF
TRBV5-1	12	-	-	TRBJ2-3	TGCGCCAGCAGCACATTCGGGGATACGCAGTATTTT	CASSTFGDTQYF
TRBV28	11	-	TRBD2	TRBJ2-7	TGTGCCAGCGGGGGGGCCTACGAGCAGTACTTC	CASGGAYEQYF
TRBV15	15	few	TRBD1	TRBJ2-3	TGTGCCACCAGCAGGCCGGACAGGGGAGGAGATACGCAGTATTTT	CATSRPDRGGDTQYF
TRBV19	12	-	-	TRBJ2-5	TGTGCCAGTAGTATGATCAGAGAGACCCAGTACTTC	CASSMIRETQYF
TRBV29-1	18	-	TRBD1	TRBJ2-4	TGCAGCGCACGGGACAGGTCAGGGCAGGGGGTAGCCAAAAACATTCAGTACTTC	CSARDRSGQGVAKNIQYF
TRBV9	14	few	-	TRBJ2-2	TGTGCCAGCAGCCCTCACAGGGCTCCCGGGGAGCTGTTTTTT	CASSPHRAPGELFF
TRBV10-3	9	-	TRBD1	TRBJ2-5	TGTGCCATCAGAAGGACAGGAAACTTC	CAIRRTGNF
TRBV7-2	14	-	TRBD1	TRBJ1-2	TGTGCCAGCAGCCCCCGGACAGGCCTCCGGGGCTACACCTTC	CASSPRTGLRGYTF
TRBV19	15	-	TRBD1	TRBJ2-2	TGTGCCAGTAGTATCCGGACAGGGGGCACCGGGGAGCTGTTTTTT	CASSIRTGGTGELFF
TRBV6-5	16	-	TRBD1	TRBJ1-3	TGTGCCAGCAGTTACTCCCCACAGGGGGCAAGAAACACCATATATTTT	CASSYSPQGARNTIYF
TRBV5-1	15	-	-	TRBJ2-2	TGCGCCAGCAGCTTAACAGGAGACAACACCGGGGAGCTGTTTTTT	CASSLTGDNTGELFF
TRBV11-2	16	-	TRBD1	TRBJ2-3	TGTGCCAGCAGCGGGGGGACAGGAGCTTTCACAGATACGCAGTATTTT	CASSGGTGAFTDTQYF
TRBV7-9	11	-	-	TRBJ1-3	TGTGCCACTTTCAGTGGAAACACCATATATTTT	CATFSGNTIYF
TRBV7-3	15	-	TRBD1	TRBJ1-1	TGTGCCAGCAGCTCCCGACAGGGGATGAACACTGAAGCTTTCTTT	CASSSRQGMNTEAFF
TRBV30	16	-	-	TRBJ2-2	TGTGCCTGGAGTGTGGGAATGTTAGGGGGGGCCGGGGAGCTGTTTTTT	CAWSVGMLGGAGELFF
TRBV10-3	16	once	TRBD2	TRBJ2-3	TGTGCCATCAGTGAAAATCTAGCGGGAGCTTCAGATACGCAGTATTTT	CAISENLAGASDTQYF
TRBV11-2	17	-	TRBD1	TRBJ1-2	TGTGCCAGCAGCTTAGCCAGTGGGACAGTAGCACACTATGGCTACACCTTC	CASSLASGTVAHYGYTF
TRBV7-9	15	-	-	TRBJ2-7	TGTGCCAGCAGCTCGCAACTAGGGAGCGGCTACGAGCAGTACTTC	CASSSQLGSGYEQYF
TRBV11-3	12	-	-	TRBJ1-6	TGTGCCAGCAGCTTCGGTAATTCACCCCTCCACTTT	CASSFGNSPLHF
TRBV11-2	16	-	TRBD2	TRBJ2-1	TGTGCCAGCAGCTTAGTGGGGACTAGCCGCTACAATGAGCAGTTCTTC	CASSLVGTSRYNEQFF
TRBV14	16	-	TRBD2	TRBJ2-5	TGTGCCAGCAGCCAAGGTCCAGCGGGGGGGCCTGAGACCCAGTACTTC	CASSQGPAGGPETQYF
TRBV7-9	15	-	TRBD1	TRBJ1-4	TGTGCCAGCAGCGGACGACAGGGACCTAATGAAAAACTGTTTTTT	CASSGRQGPNEKLFF
TRBV10-3	17	-	TRBD2	TRBJ2-7	TGTGCCATCAGTGGGGTTGGCGGGGGAAAAGGAGCCTACGAGCAGTACTTC	CAISGVGGGKGAYEQYF
TRBV11-2	14	-	-	TRBJ2-7	TGTGCCAGCAGCTTTGGGGCACAGGAGATCGAGCAGTACTTC	CASSFGAQEIEQYF
TRBV11-2	15	-	TRBD2	TRBJ2-2	TGTGCCAGCAGCTTAGGGTGGGAGGTCAGCGGGGAACTGTTTTTT	CASSLGWEVSGELFF
TRBV6-5	15	-	TRBD2	TRBJ2-5	TGTGCCAGCAGTCCTTTACTAGCGGATCAAGAGACCCAGTACTTC	CASSPLLADQETQYF
TRBV6-5	13	-	-	TRBJ1-2	TGTGCCAGCAGTTACGGCAGGGCCAATGGCTACACCTTC	CASSYGRANGYTF
TRBV27	16	few	-	TRBJ2-4	TGTGCCAGCAGCCCCTGGGGCGAAGGGGCCAAAAACATTCAGTACTTC	CASSPWGEGAKNIQYF
TRBV30	15	-	TRBD2	TRBJ2-3	TGTGCCTGGAGTTGGCTAGCGGGAGCCTCAGATACGCAGTATTTT	CAWSWLAGASDTQYF